This is a list of T cell receptor beta chains from one sample in a study of blood T cells in healthy people across ages. TCRdb analysed the 5' RACE reads with MiXCR anew, one entry per CDR3 protein. The top ten hold approximately 0.75% of the sample, which has over a million distinct CDR3 sequences, 25% seen once. This sample was also put to use in a study of T cells of mothers and their children.

Specimen: blood. All receptors come from a girl aged 2-10 years in good health. The conserved cysteine and the conserved F or W are not part of the CDR3 here. The D gene is left open where the match is weak.

>NA|TRBV3-1|TRBJ2-5
ASSQGDTETQY
>TRBD2|TRBV28|TRBJ2-5
ASSLGGTETQY
>TRBD2|TRBV27|TRBJ2-5
ASSLGSGNVGQY
>NA|TRBV7-9|TRBJ2-1
ASSPQRETIGGNEQF
>TRBD2|TRBV4-1|TRBJ2-7
ASSHGLAGAGEQY
>NA|TRBV4-1|TRBJ2-5
ASSQPHSSQETQY
>TRBD1|TRBV5-1|TRBJ2-7
ASTSTGAYEQY
>NA|TRBV28|TRBJ1-4
ASSLLREDEKLF
>TRBD1|TRBV6-5|TRBJ1-4
ASSWTGVGEKLF
>TRBD2|TRBV3-1|TRBJ2-2
ASSDNYLKLAANTGELF
>NA|TRBV28|TRBJ1-6
ASSQGLSSYNSPLH
>NA|TRBV5-6|TRBJ2-7
ASSLSYGVTPPQY
>TRBD2|TRBV29-1|TRBJ2-1
SVAYSGSFNEQF
>NA|TRBV12-3/TRBV12-4|TRBJ1-2
ASRGGTNYGYT
>TRBD1|TRBV29-1|TRBJ2-7
SVDTGESYEQY
>TRBD1|TRBV14|TRBJ2-5
ASSRYRDREETQY
>TRBD2|TRBV3-1|TRBJ2-6
ASSQGLGTRGTSGANVLT
>TRBD2|TRBV6-1|TRBJ2-3
ASSEFWSGLTDTDTQY
>NA|TRBV27|TRBJ2-2
ASSDNTGELF
>NA|TRBV7-6|TRBJ1-2
ARPESRDGYT
>NA|TRBV12-3/TRBV12-4|TRBJ2-1
ASRLRDGGDKF
>NA|TRBV29-1|TRBJ1-4
SVAGKGGSGEKLF
>NA|TRBV11-2|TRBJ2-7
ASSLLANTYEQY
>TRBD2|TRBV9|TRBJ2-1
ASSGGLDNEQF
>NA|TRBV20-1|TRBJ1-2
SATDSLYGYT
>TRBD2|TRBV4-1|TRBJ2-2
ASSQETSGRTGELF
>TRBD2|TRBV3-1|TRBJ2-7
ASSPTGGGYEQY
>NA|TRBV7-2|TRBJ1-6
ASSAATGHNSPLH
>NA|TRBV7-9|TRBJ1-5
ASTVGGLGDQPQH
>TRBD2|TRBV4-2|TRBJ2-5
ASSQDGLTSGSVETQY
>NA|TRBV21-1|TRBJ1-4
ASSKDGGNEKLF
>TRBD2|TRBV7-2|TRBJ2-5
ASRAGGQEETQY
>NA|TRBV6-6|TRBJ2-4
ASRSDGAKNIQY
>NA|TRBV7-9|TRBJ1-5
ASSLGGDNQH
>NA|TRBV4-1|TRBJ2-1
ASSRSPGVTHNEQF
>TRBD2|TRBV29-1|TRBJ2-5
SVEATSGQETQY
>NA|TRBV29-1|TRBJ2-7
SARTLNEQY
>NA|TRBV2|TRBJ2-5
ASSGSETARGETQY
>NA|TRBV12-3/TRBV12-4|TRBJ1-2
ASSGQYGYT
>NA|TRBV28|TRBJ1-2
ASRLGSYYGYT
>NA|TRBV29-1|TRBJ1-1
KDNTEAF
>TRBD1|TRBV15|TRBJ2-7
ATSRLSMTGDPFYEQY
>NA|TRBV20-1|TRBJ1-2
SAPDPGQGYT
>TRBD2|TRBV28|NA
ASSFRGAREVDEQF
>TRBD2|TRBV20-1|TRBJ2-3
SARDWEGWSTDTQY
>NA|TRBV6-2/TRBV6-3|TRBJ2-5
ASSYSPRGAGETQY
>NA|TRBV7-2|TRBJ2-3
ASSFVSVLALDTQY
>NA|TRBV10-3|TRBJ2-7
AIKTASYEQY
>NA|TRBV5-1|TRBJ2-3
ASRSPGSDTQY
>NA|TRBV28|TRBJ2-5
ASSPQYGETQY